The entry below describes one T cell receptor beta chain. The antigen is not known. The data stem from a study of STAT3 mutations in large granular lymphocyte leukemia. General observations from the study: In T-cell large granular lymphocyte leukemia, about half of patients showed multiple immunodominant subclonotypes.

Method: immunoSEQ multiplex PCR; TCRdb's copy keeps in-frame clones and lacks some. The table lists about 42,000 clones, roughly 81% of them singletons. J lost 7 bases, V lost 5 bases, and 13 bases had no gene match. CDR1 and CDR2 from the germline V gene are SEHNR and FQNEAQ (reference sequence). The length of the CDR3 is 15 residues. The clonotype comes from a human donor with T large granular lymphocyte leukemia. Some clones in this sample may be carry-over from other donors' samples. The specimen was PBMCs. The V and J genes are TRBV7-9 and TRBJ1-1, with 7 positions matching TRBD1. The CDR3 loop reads CASSTSGGRINEAFF. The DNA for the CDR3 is TGTGCCAGCAGCACCTCAGGGGGAAGGATTAATGAAGCTTTCTTT.